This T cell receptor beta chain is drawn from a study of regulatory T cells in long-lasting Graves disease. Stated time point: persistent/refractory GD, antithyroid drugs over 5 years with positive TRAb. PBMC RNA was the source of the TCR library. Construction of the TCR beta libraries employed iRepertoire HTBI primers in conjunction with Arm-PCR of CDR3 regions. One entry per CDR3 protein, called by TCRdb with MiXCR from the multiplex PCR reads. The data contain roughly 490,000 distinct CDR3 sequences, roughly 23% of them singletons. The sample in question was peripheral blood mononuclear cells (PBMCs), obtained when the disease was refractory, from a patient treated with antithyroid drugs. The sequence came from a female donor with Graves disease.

The CDR3 sequence: CASSWGGNSGTNEQFF. CDR3 in DNA: TGTGCCAGCAGCTGGGGAGGGAATAGCGGGACGAATGAGCAGTTCTTC. The rearrangement links TRBV2 to TRBJ2-5, with 8 bases lining up with TRBD2. The DNA end is a closer match to TRBJ2-1, so the J assignment may be wrong. This CDR3 is 16 amino acids long. Germline V gene sequence: CDR1 SNHLY, CDR2 FYNNEI.